A selection of T cell receptor beta chains follows, all from one sample in a study of identifying expanded T cells in peripheral blood. Generated by immunoSEQ multiplex PCR, the TCRdb table keeps only in-frame clones and is missing some. The table shows 100,000 or so clones, with roughly 88% occurring only once. The sequenced material came from blood. These TCRs come from a person between 18 and 75 years old in good health. Each CDR3 is given without its conserved first and last residue. Fields, in order: D gene, J gene, CDR3 length, V gene, CDR3 protein. D genes are given only for firm matches.

D gene: TRBD2; J gene: TRBJ2-3; CDR3 length: 16; V gene: TRBV15; CDR3 protein: ATSRDTGTSDYTDTQY
D gene: TRBD2; J gene: TRBJ2-3; CDR3 length: 12; V gene: TRBV5-6; CDR3 protein: ASSLTAGVDTQY
D gene: -; J gene: TRBJ2-3; CDR3 length: 15; V gene: TRBV21-1; CDR3 protein: ASSKGGTSGSTDTQY
D gene: -; J gene: TRBJ1-2; CDR3 length: 14; V gene: TRBV5-4; CDR3 protein: ASSRGLGMANYGYT
D gene: -; J gene: TRBJ2-7; CDR3 length: 12; V gene: TRBV19; CDR3 protein: ASSTERHSSEQY
D gene: -; J gene: TRBJ2-2; CDR3 length: 13; V gene: TRBV7-3; CDR3 protein: ASSLSRITTGELF
D gene: -; J gene: TRBJ2-1; CDR3 length: 12; V gene: TRBV9; CDR3 protein: ASSPRRSFNEQF
D gene: -; J gene: TRBJ1-3; CDR3 length: 13; V gene: TRBV19; CDR3 protein: ASSPPGTTGNTIY
D gene: TRBD2; J gene: TRBJ2-1; CDR3 length: 14; V gene: TRBV6-5; CDR3 protein: ASSYSGTRGYNEQF
D gene: -; J gene: TRBJ2-4; CDR3 length: 14; V gene: TRBV29-1; CDR3 protein: SVTKETPPSRNIQY
D gene: -; J gene: TRBJ2-5; CDR3 length: 11; V gene: TRBV5-6; CDR3 protein: ASSFQAGETQY
D gene: TRBD1; J gene: TRBJ2-7; CDR3 length: 11; V gene: TRBV6-6; CDR3 protein: ASSWTGGYEQY
D gene: TRBD2; J gene: TRBJ2-7; CDR3 length: 14; V gene: TRBV7-2; CDR3 protein: ASSRTSGGGPYEQY
D gene: -; J gene: TRBJ1-6; CDR3 length: 11; V gene: TRBV4-1; CDR3 protein: ASSQDLRSPLH
D gene: -; J gene: TRBJ2-2; CDR3 length: 13; V gene: TRBV15; CDR3 protein: ATTPQTGIGGELF
D gene: -; J gene: TRBJ2-5; CDR3 length: 11; V gene: TRBV25-1; CDR3 protein: ASNEMRAETQY
D gene: TRBD1; J gene: TRBJ2-2; CDR3 length: 13; V gene: TRBV27; CDR3 protein: ASSPTGGAYGELF
D gene: -; J gene: TRBJ2-3; CDR3 length: 10; V gene: TRBV19; CDR3 protein: ASISSTDTQY
D gene: TRBD1; J gene: TRBJ2-7; CDR3 length: 14; V gene: TRBV19; CDR3 protein: ASSMATGGSSYEQY
D gene: -; J gene: TRBJ1-2; CDR3 length: 14; V gene: TRBV7-2; CDR3 protein: ASSLAHRVGDYGYT
D gene: TRBD1; J gene: TRBJ2-7; CDR3 length: 11; V gene: TRBV11-3; CDR3 protein: ASSRTGVGEQY
D gene: -; J gene: TRBJ2-3; CDR3 length: 12; V gene: TRBV30; CDR3 protein: AWVRGFDTDTQY
D gene: TRBD1; J gene: TRBJ1-5; CDR3 length: 14; V gene: TRBV7-9; CDR3 protein: ASSLTGTGQNQPQH
D gene: TRBD2; J gene: TRBJ2-7; CDR3 length: 13; V gene: TRBV27; CDR3 protein: ASRGGLAGAYEQY
D gene: TRBD1; J gene: TRBJ2-5; CDR3 length: 13; V gene: TRBV5-4; CDR3 protein: ASSLLRDRQETQY
D gene: -; J gene: TRBJ1-6; CDR3 length: 15; V gene: TRBV7-2; CDR3 protein: ASSLAGSSSYNSPLH
D gene: -; J gene: TRBJ1-5; CDR3 length: 12; V gene: TRBV5-4; CDR3 protein: ASSLRGSNQPQH
D gene: -; J gene: TRBJ2-4; CDR3 length: 13; V gene: TRBV2; CDR3 protein: ASRPSTVAKNIQY
D gene: -; J gene: TRBJ2-1; CDR3 length: 13; V gene: TRBV4-2; CDR3 protein: ASSQDLATDNEQF
D gene: TRBD1; J gene: TRBJ1-1; CDR3 length: 13; V gene: TRBV12-5; CDR3 protein: ASGFISGGNTEAF
D gene: -; J gene: TRBJ1-4; CDR3 length: 15; V gene: TRBV4-1; CDR3 protein: ASSTAHGGGDNEKLF
D gene: -; J gene: TRBJ2-3; CDR3 length: 13; V gene: TRBV23-1; CDR3 protein: ASSQSGGRTDTQY
D gene: -; J gene: TRBJ2-5; CDR3 length: 12; V gene: TRBV19; CDR3 protein: ASSLRGAQETQY
D gene: TRBD1; J gene: TRBJ2-7; CDR3 length: 14; V gene: TRBV4-1; CDR3 protein: ASSQVPGQGVYEQY
D gene: TRBD2; J gene: TRBJ2-6; CDR3 length: 13; V gene: TRBV7-7; CDR3 protein: ASSLGGSGANVLT
D gene: -; J gene: TRBJ1-1; CDR3 length: 12; V gene: TRBV2; CDR3 protein: ASFILSLNTEAF
D gene: TRBD1; J gene: TRBJ2-3; CDR3 length: 12; V gene: TRBV11-3; CDR3 protein: ASSLTGDVDTQY
D gene: -; J gene: TRBJ1-6; CDR3 length: 11; V gene: TRBV6-1; CDR3 protein: ASKEGQTSPLH
D gene: -; J gene: TRBJ2-7; CDR3 length: 12; V gene: TRBV7-2; CDR3 protein: ASSFGHSSGEQY
D gene: -; J gene: TRBJ1-4; CDR3 length: 10; V gene: TRBV19; CDR3 protein: ASSIDPRKLF
D gene: -; J gene: TRBJ2-3; CDR3 length: 13; V gene: TRBV11-2; CDR3 protein: ASSLGGASTDTQY
D gene: -; J gene: TRBJ1-2; CDR3 length: 11; V gene: TRBV5-4; CDR3 protein: ASSLQGGDGYT
D gene: -; J gene: TRBJ1-2; CDR3 length: 11; V gene: TRBV2; CDR3 protein: ASSDRPTRGYT
D gene: TRBD1; J gene: TRBJ1-1; CDR3 length: 13; V gene: TRBV6-1; CDR3 protein: AIRLWDRGRDEAF
D gene: TRBD1; J gene: TRBJ2-1; CDR3 length: 13; V gene: TRBV5-4; CDR3 protein: ASSLDQGAHNEQF
D gene: -; J gene: TRBJ1-1; CDR3 length: 11; V gene: TRBV6-6; CDR3 protein: ASSTGTYTEAS
D gene: TRBD1; J gene: TRBJ2-2; CDR3 length: 14; V gene: TRBV10-1; CDR3 protein: ASGPDRGYGTGELF
D gene: TRBD2; J gene: TRBJ2-1; CDR3 length: 12; V gene: TRBV2; CDR3 protein: ASSGLAQNNEQF
D gene: -; J gene: TRBJ2-1; CDR3 length: 12; V gene: TRBV11-2; CDR3 protein: ASSFRVLDNEQF
D gene: TRBD1; J gene: TRBJ2-1; CDR3 length: 14; V gene: TRBV25-1; CDR3 protein: ASSPRDRAIYNEQF
D gene: -; J gene: TRBJ2-7; CDR3 length: 14; V gene: TRBV15; CDR3 protein: ATSRDPPGRGYEQY
D gene: -; J gene: TRBJ1-5; CDR3 length: 13; V gene: TRBV6-5; CDR3 protein: ASSYSGVPNQPQH
D gene: TRBD1; J gene: TRBJ1-4; CDR3 length: 12; V gene: TRBV6-5; CDR3 protein: ASSQDRIGEKLF
D gene: -; J gene: TRBJ2-2; CDR3 length: 12; V gene: TRBV7-7; CDR3 protein: ASSSGGVTGELF